This T cell receptor beta chain was observed in a study of blood T cells in healthy people across ages. The length of the CDR3 is 14 residues. V was shortened by 3 bases and J by 4 bases, with 12 bases between the two germline ends. Germline assignment: CDR1 SGHAT and CDR2 FQDESV (reference sequence). Through a sample-barcoded 5' primer and a J-beta primer mix, a second PCR was run for 7 to 11 cycles. MiXCR, run by TCRdb on the 5' RACE reads, gives a single entry per CDR3 protein. Of roughly 720,000 distinct CDR3 sequences in the sample, about 53% were seen once. This clonotype was seen more than once but under ten times. PBMCs numbering at least 6.5 million were isolated per sample.

The clonotype was recovered from a man aged 80 or over in good health. The chain uses TRBV11-1 and TRBJ2-5, with a possible D match to TRBD2 (6 bases). The sequenced sample was blood. CDR3 residues: CASSFGGNGETQYF. CDR3 DNA sequence: TGTGCCAGCAGCTTCGGCGGGAATGGAGAGACCCAGTACTTC. Drawing the rest from reference TRBV11-1 and TRBJ2-5, the complete variable domain is EAEVAQSPRYKITEKSQAVAFWCDPISGHATLYWYRQILGQGPELLVQFQDESVVDDSQLPKDRFSAERLKGVDSTLKIQPAELGDSAMYLCASSFGGNGETQYFGPGTRLLVL.